This T cell receptor (beta chain) was sequenced in a study of shared clonotypes between healthy human individuals. From germline, CDR1 is MNHNY and CDR2 SVGAGI (reference sequence). V lost 1 base, J lost 5 bases, and 9 bases stayed unmatched. This CDR3 contains 16 residues. This table comes from immunoSEQ multiplex PCR, and its TCRdb copy is limited to in-frame clones, with some not included. There are about 380,000 clones in the sample; about 96% occur only once, and more than 0.3% lies in the top ten. This receptor was obtained from a man under 40 in good health. Sequencing was done on a sample of memory CD8+ T cells sorted from blood. The subset denotes: CD45RO+ cells pooled with CCR7-negative TemRA cells. This chain connects TRBV6-6 to TRBJ2-5; TRBD2 aligns across 8 bases. CDR3 DNA sequence: TGTGCCAGCAGTTACTTTGAGCTAGCGGGCGGGGAGACCCAGTACTTC. It yields the protein CASSYFELAGGETQYF.